This T cell receptor beta chain was obtained from a study of PD-L1 blockade in urothelial cancer. Repertoires were generated with immunoSEQ multiplex PCR, while TCRdb's copy carries only in-frame clones and drops some. Altogether about 74,000 clones are present, roughly nine tenths being singletons, with the ten largest covering approximately 5%. Indicated time point: pretreatment peripheral blood. The J segment lost 4 bases and the V segment lost 6 bases, leaving 6 bases of the junction unmatched. In germline, CDR1 is LNHDA, CDR2 SQIVND (reference sequence). The CDR3 contains 14 residues. The gene calls are TRBV19 and TRBJ2-7; 10 bases are a match to TRBD2. This receptor was identified in a man aged 65 to 85 with urothelial cancer. Sequenced material: PBMCs, taken around atezolizumab (anti-PD-L1) treatment. CDR3 bases: TGTGCCAGTAGGCCTAGCGGGAGTAGTTACGAGCAGTACTTC. Encoded protein: CASRPSGSSYEQYF.